The sequence of this T cell receptor (beta chain) was determined in a study of cytomegalovirus exposure and HLA in healthy donors (TCRdb year 2017). A note on the overall study: An earlier analysis of some 600 of the donors reported 276 Gb of sequence data and 90 million to 120 million unique TCR beta sequences obtained from some 200 million T cells. Alongside the repertoire data, information on donor age, sex, ethnicity and CMV serostatus was compiled. Besides the first cohort of about 730 subjects, a separate validation cohort made up of over 100 different subjects was used. Typing coverage differed by locus: A, B, C, DRB1 and DQB1 were typed in about 620-640 donors, DQA1 in 500 to 550, DPA1 in approximately 610, and DPB1 in roughly 470. Roughly 300 gigabases of sequencing data and tens of millions of unique TCR sequences made up an early release that covered approximately 650 HLA-typed donors. A later analysis re-analyzed previously published TCR beta repertoires from 500 to 700 donors and added high-resolution HLA genotyping to study TCR occurrence patterns. Rather than drawing on any new phenotypic data, the later analysis identified candidate immune exposures from TCR beta sequences and the way those sequences occurred across donors. Every repertoire in the discovery cohort had been generated on one and the same sequencing platform. An earlier analysis of 587 of the donors used high-throughput TCR beta sequencing to judge whether each TCR beta V gene segment behaved as functional or pseudogenic. Among approximately 370 genotyped donors of the cohort, an average of approximately 200,000 unique TCR beta nucleotide sequences was sequenced per donor, of which roughly 17% were non-productive. Using immunosequencing, the study profiled T cell repertoires from 666 subjects and related those repertoires to cytomegalovirus serostatus. Genome-wide SNP genotypes for about 60% of the roughly 670 donors were used in a later genetic analysis, which treated that subset as a discovery cohort. Four to six DR-DQ haplotypes were handled as single units for association and clustering, since linkage in the cohort was strong. The study aimed to test whether cataloging public T cell receptors could reveal signatures of past pathogen exposure. Class I and class II HLA loci were covered by the typing at four-digit resolution. To predict cytomegalovirus infection status, the study combined high-throughput TCR immunosequencing, statistical association of individual TCRs with disease status, and machine learning. The genetic ancestry cluster associated with self-reported Caucasian donors included roughly four fifths of the roughly 400 genotyped donors.

Receptor libraries were prepared by the immunoSEQ multiplex PCR assay. For the multiplex PCR, a mixture combining 60 forward primers for TCR Vbeta segments and 13 reverse primers for TCR Jbeta segments was used. The CDR3 region of rearranged TCR beta genes was amplified from genomic DNA with a multiplex PCR assay. Amplified TCR beta libraries were sequenced as 87-base-pair reads on the Illumina HiSeq System. The original pipeline was this. A later analysis tallied around 82 million unique TCR beta chains across the 666 repertoires, and around 10 million of those chains were shared by two or more donors. To remove PCR and sequencing errors, raw reads were error-corrected and collapsed into unique sequences using a nearest-neighbor algorithm that merged closely related sequences. Alignment of CDR3 sequences to IMGT reference sequences was used to assign V, D and J gene segments. For a sequence to be retained, a match of at least six nucleotides to both a V gene segment and a J gene segment was required. A rearrangement counted as productive if the CDR3 had no stop codons and remained in frame with V and J, and every other rearrangement counted as non-productive. Following IMGT convention, CDR3 was defined as the stretch from the second conserved V-encoded cysteine up to the conserved J-encoded phenylalanine. Sequences without an unambiguous match to a single V gene segment were excluded from the earlier analysis of approximately 600 of the donors. An earlier analysis of approximately 590 of the donors called V segments functional above 56.7% productive rearrangements and segregating when the between-donor standard deviation exceeded 5%. A statistical classification framework was built to diagnose cytomegalovirus status from the catalog of TCR beta chain sequences. V and J gene assignment, in a later analysis, came from comparing TCR nucleotide sequences with IMGT/GENE-DB human TR gene sequences. In a later analysis, CDR3 sequences and most-parsimonious VDJ recombination scenarios were assigned using the TCRdist pipeline. In a later analysis, every TCR beta chain was defined by the combination of its CDR3 amino acid sequence and its V-gene family, and reads without a unique V-gene family were dropped. A later analysis removed 500 to 600 highly shared, low-generation-probability nucleotide sequences to deal with suspected cross-contamination and a sequencing artifact. In a later analysis, a clonal expansion index for each public chain was calculated from normalized within-repertoire ranks of inferred template counts. In a later analysis, generation probabilities were computed using a VDJ recombination model fitted to out-of-frame rearrangements, and the results were checked against IGoR. In a later analysis, TCR-TCR, TCR-HLA and TCR-CMV co-occurrence was scored with hypergeometric tests, and a repertoire-size bias correction was applied to TCR pairs. A later analysis estimated false discovery rates by permuting HLA or CMV assignments 20 times. In a later analysis, co-occurring TCRs were grouped using DBSCAN, with TCRdist sequence similarity added in when clustering inside HLA-allele-positive subsets. Repertoires with fewer than 30,000 or more than 120,000 public chains were left out of co-occurrence clustering, as were five repertoires with anomalous nucleotide sharing. The table was pulled from immuneACCESS by TCRdb, which kept in-frame rearrangements only. Such tables lose some clones; where checked, under half of the loss comes from unresolved V genes, and the rest has no known cause. D and trimming come from the DNA, and the V and J calls and clone size come from that table. The sample table contains 150,000 or so clones; only one count was recorded for around 80% of them. The top ten constitute about 4.4% of the sample.

A note on this clone: Its antigen has not been determined. No qualities accompany the bases; no much larger clone lies one base away.

The cysteine opens and the phenylalanine closes a CDR3 of 15 amino acids. The retained sequence is limited to the CDR3, 45 bases, with the frame set at the first base. V and J lose 4 bases and 0 bases, and a span of 10 bases separates them. Based on the germline V gene, the CDR1 and CDR2 sequences are SNHLY and FYNNEI. Findings and caveats that apply to the study as a whole: Linkage disequilibrium might explain the correlated functional status among segregating V segments, but an unknown experimental factor could not be excluded. A later analysis reported that several top co-occurrence clusters appeared linked to parvovirus B19, influenza, CMV and Epstein-Barr virus. According to a later analysis, most CMV-associated TCR beta chains appeared to be HLA-restricted, and the HLA associations seemed to be driven largely by CMV exposure. Because the 87-base-pair reads could not distinguish some IMGT-functional V segments, including TRBV6-2 and TRBV6-3, those segments were excluded. Most TCR sequences were observed very rarely across donors, whereas some public TCRs were present in many individuals. In this cohort, only TCR beta chains were sequenced, and detectable features were limited by the absence of alpha or paired-chain data. Because some donors lacked HLA typing at each locus, the association tests relied only on the typed subset. An earlier analysis of approximately 590 of the donors showed that most TCR beta V segments appeared in productive rearrangements either about 87% or about 30% of the time, which broadly matched IMGT annotations. At a false discovery rate of 0.05, a later analysis linked 16,951 TCR beta sequences to specific HLA alleles. According to a later analysis, TCR association rates differed among HLA loci, with DRB1 alleles showing the most associated TCRs and HLA-C alleles showing the fewest. A few of the identified cytomegalovirus-associated TCR beta chains were confirmed in vitro to be specific for cytomegalovirus antigens. The authors suggested that the approach could potentially be extended to other disease states and immunological phenotypes. When HLA alleles, especially DR and DQ, strongly co-occurred, attributing TCR associations to individual alleles was difficult. V-gene and J-gene trimming of TCR beta chains was associated with a missense DCLRE1C variant in a later genetic analysis, and the association was replicated in an independent cohort. A cluster of highly shared sequence variants was judged likely to represent a technical artifact of the sequencing pipeline. A further reported finding was that TCR beta sequences accurately predicted the HLA-A and HLA-B alleles for most subjects in the first cohort. The presence/absence analyses assumed that sequencing depth was roughly uniform across donors, and that assumption may not be true. Compared with equally common non-associated chains, HLA-associated TCR beta chains in a later analysis were more clonally expanded and had lower generation probabilities. Because counts were too low, more than 15 rarely observed V segments, including chromosome 9 orphons, were excluded from the earlier analysis of roughly 580 of the donors. The only immune exposure information available for the cohort was CMV serostatus. Cytomegalovirus status was reported to be diagnosed by the classifier with high specificity and sensitivity in both the original and validation cohorts. In a later genetic analysis, fewer N-insertions in productive TCRs were reported among donors in an Asian-associated ancestry cluster than the approximately 710-donor mean. The study gave a list of 150 to 200 TCR beta chains associated with cytomegalovirus.

The cohort was made up of approximately 670 healthy bone marrow donors. Cohort members were all nominally healthy when sampled, although unrecorded immune exposures were likely present. The donor was CMV seropositive and was included in the group of 250 to 350 seropositive cohort members. A peripheral blood sample was collected from each donor, and TCR beta sequencing was performed on peripheral blood mononuclear cells. Genomic DNA was extracted from the blood cell samples with the Qiagen DNeasy Blood Extraction Kit. The chain employs TRBV2 and TRBJ2-1, and TRBD1 may be the D gene, going by 5 matching bases. The sequence derives from a woman in her forties or fifties in good health and CMV-seropositive. Sequencing was carried out using PBMCs. The sequence in DNA is TGTGCCAGCAGTGCGACAGAGAGCTCCTACAATGAGCAGTTCTTC. It encodes CASSATESSYNEQFF.